This T cell receptor (beta chain) is drawn from a study of molecular identifiers for immune sequencing clone quantification. V shed 5 bases and J 9 bases; nucleotides not matched to a gene: 8. Germline CDR1 and CDR2: SGHNT and YENEEA. The CDR3 has 14 amino acids. One entry per CDR3 protein results from TCRdb running MiXCR on the PCR reads. The data contain about 65,000 distinct CDR3 sequences, less than 20% of them singletons. As regards this clonotype: A much larger clone lies one base from this, so it may be a read error.

Naive CD8 libraries were made from roughly 18,000 to 920,000 sorted cells, and they used 10%, 30% or 50% RNA. Naive CD8 T cells were picked out by sorting for CD8+CD4-CCR7+CD45RA+. The chain uses TRBV11-3 and TRBJ2-1, with 9 bases aligning to TRBD1. This TCR derives from a human donor in good health. Some libraries in this study had Jurkat cell RNA spiked in. Sequenced input: naive CD8+ T cells from blood, with Jurkat cell RNA spiked in. The subset: FACS-sorted CD8+CD4-CCR7+CD45RA+ naive T cells. CDR3 amino acids: CASSGWDREGEQFF. For the CDR3, the DNA is TGTGCCAGCAGCGGATGGGACAGGGAGGGTGAGCAGTTCTTC.